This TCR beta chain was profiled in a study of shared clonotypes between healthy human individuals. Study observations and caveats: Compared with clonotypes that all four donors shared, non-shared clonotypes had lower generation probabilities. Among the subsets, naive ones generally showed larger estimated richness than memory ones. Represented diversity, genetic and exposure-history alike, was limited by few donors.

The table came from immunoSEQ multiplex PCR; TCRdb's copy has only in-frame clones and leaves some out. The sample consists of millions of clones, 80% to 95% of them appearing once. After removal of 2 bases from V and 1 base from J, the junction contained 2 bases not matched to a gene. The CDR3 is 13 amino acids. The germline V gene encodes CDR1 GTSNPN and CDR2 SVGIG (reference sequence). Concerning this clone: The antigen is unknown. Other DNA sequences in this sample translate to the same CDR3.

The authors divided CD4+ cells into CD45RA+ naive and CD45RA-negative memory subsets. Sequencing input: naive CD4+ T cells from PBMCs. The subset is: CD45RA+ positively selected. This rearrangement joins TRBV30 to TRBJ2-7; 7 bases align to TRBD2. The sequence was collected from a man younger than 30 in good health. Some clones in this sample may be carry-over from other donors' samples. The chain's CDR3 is CAWSRGGSYEQYF. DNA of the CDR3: TGTGCCTGGAGTCGCGGGGGATCCTACGAGCAGTACTTC.